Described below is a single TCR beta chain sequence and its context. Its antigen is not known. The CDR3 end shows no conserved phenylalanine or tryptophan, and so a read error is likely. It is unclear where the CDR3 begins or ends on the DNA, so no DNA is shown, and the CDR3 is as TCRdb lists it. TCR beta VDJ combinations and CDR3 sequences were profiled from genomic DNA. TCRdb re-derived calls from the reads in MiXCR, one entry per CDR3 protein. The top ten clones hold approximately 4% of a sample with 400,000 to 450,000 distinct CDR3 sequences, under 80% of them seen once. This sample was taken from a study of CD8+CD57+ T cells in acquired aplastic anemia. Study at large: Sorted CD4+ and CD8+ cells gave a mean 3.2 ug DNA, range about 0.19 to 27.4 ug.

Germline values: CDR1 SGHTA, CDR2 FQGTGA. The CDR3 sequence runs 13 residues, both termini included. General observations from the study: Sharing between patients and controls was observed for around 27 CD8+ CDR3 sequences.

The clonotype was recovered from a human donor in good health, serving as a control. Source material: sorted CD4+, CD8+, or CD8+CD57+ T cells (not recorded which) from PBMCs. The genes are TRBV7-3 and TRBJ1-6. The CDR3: CASSLGGGAVRHS.